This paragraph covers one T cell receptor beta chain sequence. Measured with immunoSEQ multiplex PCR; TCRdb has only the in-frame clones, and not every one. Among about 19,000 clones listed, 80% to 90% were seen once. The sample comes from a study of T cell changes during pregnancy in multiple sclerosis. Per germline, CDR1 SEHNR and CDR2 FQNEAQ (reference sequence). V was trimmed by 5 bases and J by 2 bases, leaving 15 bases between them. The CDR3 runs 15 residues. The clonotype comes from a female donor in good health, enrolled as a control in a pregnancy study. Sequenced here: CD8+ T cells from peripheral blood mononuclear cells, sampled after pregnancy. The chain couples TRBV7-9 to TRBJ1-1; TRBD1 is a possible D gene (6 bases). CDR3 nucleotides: TGTGCCAGCAGCGACCAGGGGAAGGGTAACACTGAAGCTTTCTTT. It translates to CASSDQGKGNTEAFF.